A single sample gave rise to the 5 T cell receptor beta chains below, sequenced in a study of blood T cell repertoires in COVID-19. Profiling relied on immunoSEQ multiplex PCR, and the TCRdb table lists in-frame clones only, not all of them. The sample holds 50,000 or so clones, more than 70% seen once. The sequenced material came from peripheral blood. The receptors here all came from a woman aged 60-70 years with acute or convalescent COVID-19.

The chain recombines TRBV28 with TRBJ1-2; TRBD1 aligns across 9 bases. Per germline, CDR1 MDHEN and CDR2 SYDVKM. The junction had 7 bases not matched to a gene; V was cut back by 7 bases and J by 4 bases. The CDR3 length is 14 residues. The CDR3 spells CASTNTGGPYGYTF. The CDR3 coding sequence is TGTGCCAGCACCAACACAGGGGGCCCCTATGGCTACACCTTC.

The J gene is TRBJ1-6, the V gene TRBV5-5; D is perhaps TRBD1 (5 bases). The ends were cut back, 5 bases at V and 11 bases at J, with 20 bases in the middle. The CDR3 sequence is 15 residues long. From germline, CDR1 is SGHKS and CDR2 YYEKEE (reference sequence). CDR3 bases: TGTGCCAGCAGTCGAGGAGCAGGGATCTCCGCACCCCTCCACTTT. It specifies CASSRGAGISAPLHF.

The rearrangement links TRBV30 to TRBJ2-5, with TRBD2 matching over 11 bases. Trimming removed 1 base from V and 0 bases from J; junction bases left unmatched: 4. CDR3 length: 16 amino acids. In germline, CDR1 is GTSNPN, CDR2 SVGIG (reference sequence). CDR3 in DNA: TGTGCCTGGAGTGGCCTAGCGGGGGGTAACCAAGAGACCCAGTACTTC. Translation gives CAWSGLAGGNQETQYF.

The V call is TRBV3-1 (or the pseudogene TRBV3-2), the J call TRBJ2-5; 11 bases fit TRBD2. This CDR3 is built from 15 residues. The J segment lost 4 bases and the V segment lost 1 base, leaving 2 bases of the junction unmatched. Germline CDR1 is LGHDT and CDR2 is YNNKEL (reference sequence). For the CDR3, the DNA is TGTGCCAGCAGCCAAGTAGCGGGGGGGCGAGAGACCCAGTACTTC. Its translation is CASSQVAGGRETQYF.

Only one count was recorded for this clone. J is TRBJ1-2 and V is TRBV30, with 9 bases aligning to TRBD1. The CDR3 sequence is 15 residues long. Germline V gene lookup returns CDR1 GTSNPN and CDR2 SVGIG (reference sequence). J was trimmed by 4 bases and V by 2 bases; bases with no gene match: 8. In DNA, the CDR3 is TGTGCCTGGAGTTATGGACAGGGGAAACTCTATGGCTACACCTTC. Translating it yields CAWSYGQGKLYGYTF.